Included here is one TCR beta chain sequence, with context. CDR1 is ENHRY, CDR2 SYGVKD, per germline. Losses at the gene ends were 4 bases for V and 5 bases for J; bases not matched to a gene: 7. CDR3 length equals 15 residues. These data originate in a study of T cell changes during pregnancy in multiple sclerosis. Repertoires were generated with immunoSEQ multiplex PCR, while TCRdb's copy carries only in-frame clones and drops some. The data contain about 69,000 clones, roughly nine tenths of them singletons. Sequencing used CD4+ T cells from peripheral blood mononuclear cells, obtained in the third trimester of pregnancy. The gene calls are TRBV10-3 and TRBJ2-7; TRBD1 agrees at 11 bases. The receptor comes from a female donor in good health, enrolled as a control in a pregnancy study. DNA of the CDR3: TGTGCCATCAGTGCCCGCGCGGGACAGGGGGACGAGCAGTACTTC. Its translation: CAISARAGQGDEQYF.